The 17 T cell receptor beta chains below all came from one sample that was sequenced in a study of T cell clonality in common variable immunodeficiency. Assay: immunoSEQ multiplex PCR; the TCRdb copy retains only in-frame clones and omits some. The repertoire consists of 50,000 to 60,000 clones, none detected only once. The sequencing sample was made of peripheral blood mononuclear cells. These receptors originate from a person aged 18 to 75 in good health.

To note about this clone: The read ends 3 residues early relative to the CDR3; the germline J gene fills the gap. The rearrangement joins TRBV30 to TRBJ2-4; maybe TRBD1 (5 bases). The CDR3 length is 13 residues. Germline CDR1 GTSNPN, CDR2 SVGIG (reference sequence). Partial CDR3 DNA: TGTGCCTGGAGTGTAAGGGAATCAAGGGGT. Its protein is CAWSVRESRG. The entire CDR3 sequence reads CAWSVRESRGQYF.

This clone was seen many times. From the germline J gene comes the end of the CDR3, since the read stops 3 residues before it. The chain joins TRBV20-1 to TRBJ2-1; maybe TRBD2 (6 bases). The V gene lost 0 bases and the J gene lost 7 bases, with 13 bases spanning the gap. Germline lookup yields CDR1 DFQATT and CDR2 SNEGSKA (reference sequence). The CDR3 spans 14 residues. CDR3 amino acids: CSARDGGMRNEQFF. Partial CDR3 DNA: TGCAGTGCTAGAGATGGCGGGATGAGGAATGAG.

The sample holds many counts of this clone. The CDR3 is cut off 3 residues early in the read; its end comes from the germline J gene. This chain connects TRBV12-3 or TRBV12-4 to TRBJ2-3, with D perhaps given as TRBD1 or TRBD2 (5 bases each). The CDR3 extends over 12 amino acids. Trimming shortened V by 3 bases and J by 5 bases, and 6 bases separated the two germline ends. The CDR3 sequence: CASSLRGDTQYF. CDR3 DNA, as far as it was read: TGTGCCAGCAGTTTGAGGGGAGATACG.

This clone was detected many times. The CDR3 goes on 3 residues after the read ends, and that part is filled in from the germline J gene. V is TRBV6-2 or TRBV6-3 and J is TRBJ2-5; D is uncertain. The CDR3 extends over 14 amino acids. Germline V gene sequence: CDR1 MNHEY, CDR2 SVGEGT. V gave up 1 base and J gave up 1 base, with 7 bases separating them. This chain's CDR3 is CASSYFSGQETQYF. The CDR3 DNA, read in part, is TGTGCCAGCAGTTACTTTTCCGGCCAAGAGACC.

There are many counts of this clone. The read terminates 3 residues ahead of where the CDR3 ends, so the germline J gene completes it. The V call is TRBV7-3, the J call TRBJ2-1; D uncertain. Between the trimmed V and J ends, which lost 5 bases and 4 bases, there was a span of 24 bases. The germline V gene encodes CDR1 SGHTA and CDR2 FQGTGA. The CDR3 totals 18 residues. CDR3 DNA, as far as it was read: TGTGCCAGCAGCCCCGGTCCGCGGAGCCCCCCCCTATACAATGAG. As protein: CASSPGPRSPPLYNE. The entire CDR3 sequence reads CASSPGPRSPPLYNEQFF.

This clone was counted many times. The sequence runs out 3 residues before the end of the CDR3; the remainder is reconstructed from the germline J gene. V and J are TRBV20-1 and TRBJ2-7; 7 nucleotides match TRBD1. V shed 2 bases and J 0 bases; nucleotides not matched to a gene: 10. This CDR3 is 16 amino acids long. Germline values: CDR1 DFQATT, CDR2 SNEGSKA (reference sequence). The CDR3 here is CSARPHRDSISYEQYF. The covered CDR3 bases are TGCAGTGCTAGACCGCACCGGGACAGTATCTCCTACGAG.

This clone came up a few times. A much larger clone differs from this one at a single base, so this may be a read error. With the read ending 3 residues before the CDR3 end, the germline J gene is used to fill in that end. The rearrangement links TRBV20-1 to TRBJ2-7, with D perhaps TRBD2 (6 bases). This CDR3 has 12 amino acids. Germline V gene lookup returns CDR1 DFQATT and CDR2 SNEGSKA (reference sequence). The V gene lost 0 bases and the J gene lost 3 bases, with 6 bases spanning the gap. Incomplete CDR3 DNA: TGCAGTGCTAGAGACGGGGGCTACGAG. It codes for CSARDGGYE. Given in full, the CDR3 is CSARDGGYEQYF.

Note on this clone: The CDR3 goes on 3 residues after the read ends, and that part is filled in from the germline J gene. The chain couples TRBV20-1 to TRBJ1-5; D remains unclear. The germline gives CDR1 DFQATT, CDR2 SNEGSKA (reference sequence). CDR3 length: 13 amino acids. V lost 3 bases, J lost 3 bases, and 9 bases lay in between. CDR3 residues: CSASENINQPQHF. Incomplete CDR3 DNA: TGCAGTGCTAGCGAGAACATCAATCAGCCC.

This clone appeared many times. Read sequence stops 3 residues before the CDR3 end, and the germline J gene provides the missing end. The chain links TRBV20-1 to TRBJ2-5; 11 nucleotides line up with TRBD2. CDR1 DFQATT and CDR2 SNEGSKA come from the germline V gene (reference sequence). Trimming at V came to 4 bases and at J to 4 bases, leaving 8 bases not matched to a gene. The CDR3 runs 15 residues. The CDR3 is CSANGTSGSRETQYF. Partial CDR3 DNA: TGCAGTGCTAACGGAACTAGCGGGAGTCGAGAGACC.

As for this clone: The DNA ends 3 residues before the CDR3 does, and the rest of the CDR3 is filled in from the germline J gene. V and J are TRBV5-6 and TRBJ1-1; 7 bases match TRBD1. CDR3 length: 12 residues. Germline loops: CDR1 SGHDT, CDR2 YYEEEE. The covered CDR3 bases are TGTGCCAGCAGCTTGCAGGGGGAGACC. Protein product: CASSLQGET. In full, the CDR3 is CASSLQGETAFF. The variable domain in full, completed from reference TRBV5-6 and TRBJ1-1, reads DAGVTQSPTHLIKTRGQQVTLRCSPKSGHDTVSWYQQALGQGPQFIFQYYEEEERQRGNFPDRFSGHQFPNYSSELNVNALLLGDSALYLCASSLQGETAFFGQGTRLTVV.

In its sample, this clone was seen a few times. With the read ending 3 residues before the CDR3 end, the germline J gene is used to fill in that end. This chain links TRBV7-6 with TRBJ2-7, with TRBD2 matching 8 bases. Germline CDR1 and CDR2: SGHVS and FNYEAQ. The CDR3 runs to 15 residues. The V segment lost 10 bases and the J segment 0 bases; nucleotides outside the gene matches: 11. The part of the CDR3 DNA that was read is TGTGCCACTAAACCCGCCGGACTAGCCTCCTACGAG. Translated, it gives CATKPAGLASYE. The whole CDR3 sequence is CATKPAGLASYEQYF.

The table lists this clone with many counts. The read ends 3 residues before the CDR3 terminus; that terminus is restored from the germline J gene. The J gene is TRBJ1-1, the V gene TRBV7-2; tentative D call: TRBD1 (5 bases). The CDR3 spans 14 residues. Deletions cut 3 bases from V and 0 bases from J, with 8 bases between. Germline values: CDR1 SGHTA, CDR2 FQGNSA. CDR3 residues: CASSFQGVNTEAFF. Incomplete CDR3 DNA: TGTGCCAGCAGCTTCCAGGGAGTGAACACTGAA.

Incomplete CDR3 DNA: TGTGCCAGCGACAGGGTGGGAACCTACGAG. Residues: CASDRVGTYE. The CDR3, in full, reads CASDRVGTYEQYF. The chain couples TRBV2 to TRBJ2-7; 7 bases map to TRBD1. With the read ending 3 residues before the CDR3 end, the germline J gene is used to fill in that end. Per germline, CDR1 SNHLY and CDR2 FYNNEI. The CDR3 length is 13 residues. J gave up 2 bases and V 8 bases, and 6 bases lay outside the gene matches.

This clone was seen ten or more times. The CDR3 is cut off 3 residues early in the read; its end comes from the germline J gene. The V and J genes are TRBV19 and TRBJ2-7, with TRBD1 identical over 7 bases. The germline CDR1 and CDR2 sequences are LNHDA and SQIVND (reference sequence). Trimming took 4 bases from V and 0 from J; bases not matched to a gene: 3. The CDR3 is 14 amino acids. The CDR3: CASSRGQRSYEQYF. The CDR3 DNA, read in part, is TGTGCCAGTAGTAGGGGACAGCGCTCCTACGAG.

This clone was recorded at least ten times. The CDR3 end falls 3 residues outside the read, so it is completed with the germline J gene. The gene calls are TRBV6-2 or TRBV6-3 and TRBJ2-1; D gene uncertain. CDR3 length: 17 residues. Trimming removed 0 bases at V and 4 bases at J, with 16 bases between. Germline V gene sequence: CDR1 MNHEY, CDR2 SVGEGT. This CDR3 reads CASSYSKSHPLYNEQFF. CDR3 DNA (partial): TGTGCCAGCAGTTACTCGAAGAGTCACCCACTTTACAATGAG.

The table lists this clone with many counts. The CDR3 end is not reached by the read, which stops 3 residues before it; the germline J gene fills it in. The V gene is TRBV4-2, the J gene TRBJ1-4; TRBD1 matches 12 bases. V trimming: 1 base; J trimming: 2 bases; junction bases outside the gene matches: 2. Germline V gene sequence: CDR1 LGHNA, CDR2 YNFKEQ. This CDR3 has 17 amino acids. The CDR3 is CASSQVGTGGTNEKLFF. The part of the CDR3 DNA that was read is TGTGCCAGCAGCCAAGTGGGGACAGGGGGCACTAATGAAAAA.

A few counts support this clone. With a much larger clone just one base away, this may be a read error. The read ends 3 residues early relative to the CDR3; the germline J gene fills the gap. This rearrangement joins TRBV19 to TRBJ2-3; the match to TRBD1 covers 9 bases. This CDR3 comprises 13 residues. From germline, CDR1 is LNHDA and CDR2 SQIVND (reference sequence). Partial CDR3 DNA: TGTGCCAGTAAGGGACAGGGCAATCAGCCG. Its translation: CASKGQGNQP. The complete CDR3 sequence is CASKGQGNQPQYF. The whole variable domain, remainder taken from reference TRBV19 and TRBJ2-3, is DGGITQSPKYLFRKEGQNVTLSCEQNLNHDAMYWYRQDPGQGLRLIYYSQIVNDFQKGDIAEGYSVSREKKESFPLTVTSAQKNPTAFYLCASKGQGNQPQYFGPGTRLTVL.